This is a list of T cell receptor beta chains from one sample in a study of blood T cell repertoires in COVID-19. Profiled with immunoSEQ multiplex PCR; TCRdb holds only in-frame clones, not every one. Of 200,000 to 300,000 clones in the sample, around nine tenths were seen once. The sample taken for sequencing was peripheral blood. All receptors come from a young man with COVID-19, enrolled during active disease. The CDR3 runs from the conserved cysteine through the conserved F or W. Each record gives: V gene, J gene, D gene, clone size, CDR3 protein, CDR3 DNA. D genes are given only for firm matches. Not all rows give a size; the values are once, few, many and, for expanded clones, a class.

TRBV4-1,TRBJ1-6,.,few,CASSQSSGGIGGSPLHF,TGCGCCAGCAGCCAGTCAAGTGGAGGGATCGGGGGTTCACCCCTCCACTTT
TRBV20-1,TRBJ2-3,TRBD2,.,CSASSLAGMTGDTQYF,TGCAGTGCTAGTTCGCTAGCGGGTATGACGGGGGATACGCAGTATTTT
TRBV6-2/TRBV6-3,TRBJ1-5,.,.,CASSTRGSSNQPQHF,TGTGCCAGCAGCACAAGGGGGTCATCTAATCAGCCCCAGCATTTT
TRBV18,TRBJ1-2,TRBD1,.,CASSPLTPGQGFNYGYTF,TGTGCCAGCTCACCACTGACTCCGGGACAGGGTTTTAACTATGGCTACACCTTC
TRBV3-1/TRBV3-2,TRBJ1-3,.,.,CASSDVGASFSGNTIYF,TGTGCCAGCAGCGACGTGGGGGCAAGCTTCTCTGGAAACACCATATATTTT
TRBV6-1,TRBJ2-5,.,.,CASSDQRQETQYF,TGTGCCAGCAGTGATCAGAGGCAAGAGACCCAGTACTTC
TRBV2,TRBJ2-2,.,.,CASSERTTRTGELFF,TGTGCCAGCAGTGAACGAACGACGAGGACCGGGGAGCTGTTTTTT
TRBV30,TRBJ1-6,.,.,CAWAREDLGRTPLHF,TGTGCCTGGGCCCGAGAGGATTTAGGGAGAACACCCCTCCACTTT
TRBV7-6,TRBJ2-1,TRBD1,.,CASSLTTPTGNSYNEQFF,TGTGCCAGCAGCTTAACGACCCCGACAGGGAATTCCTACAATGAGCAGTTCTTC
TRBV19,TRBJ1-5,.,.,CASSAGLGQPQHF,TGTGCCAGTAGTGCTGGACTGGGACAGCCCCAGCATTTT
TRBV3-1/TRBV3-2,TRBJ1-2,.,.,CASSQTAPYGYTF,TGTGCCAGCAGCCAGACAGCGCCCTATGGCTACACCTTC
TRBV2,TRBJ1-6,TRBD1,.,CASGPDRVEYSPLHF,TGTGCCAGCGGTCCGGACAGGGTCGAGTATTCACCCCTCCACTTT
TRBV19,TRBJ2-1,.,.,CASSINRAGGNEQFF,TGTGCCAGTAGTATTAACAGGGCGGGTGGTAATGAGCAGTTCTTC
TRBV6-5,TRBJ2-1,.,.,CASSYSRPSSHNEQFF,TGTGCCAGCAGTTACTCACGCCCCAGTAGCCACAATGAGCAGTTCTTC
TRBV6-2/TRBV6-3,TRBJ1-2,TRBD1,.,CASSSAGQDYGYTF,TGTGCCAGCAGTTCCGCGGGACAGGACTATGGCTACACCTTC
TRBV5-5,TRBJ2-1,TRBD2,.,CASRKGLAVEYNEQFF,TGTGCCAGCCGCAAGGGACTAGCGGTAGAATACAATGAGCAGTTCTTC
TRBV18,TRBJ2-2,.,.,CASSPQVVRRDNTGELFF,TGTGCCAGCTCACCACAAGTAGTAAGGAGGGATAACACCGGGGAGCTGTTTTTT
TRBV7-2,TRBJ1-2,TRBD1,few,CASSFGGGQGGGYTF,TGTGCCAGCAGCTTTGGAGGGGGACAGGGAGGCGGCTACACCTTC
TRBV6-1,TRBJ1-2,TRBD1,.,CASSEPRRTGGLWGYTF,TGTGCCAGCAGTGAACCCCGCCGGACAGGGGGCCTTTGGGGCTACACCTTC
TRBV2,TRBJ1-2,TRBD1,.,CASTPLVTGGPNYGYTF,TGTGCCAGCACCCCGCTAGTGACAGGGGGGCCTAACTATGGCTACACCTTC
TRBV5-1,TRBJ1-2,.,once,CASSPRGGGGLREYGYTF,TGCGCCAGCAGTCCCCGCGGCGGTGGCGGACTAAGGGAGTATGGCTACACCTTC
TRBV3-1/TRBV3-2,TRBJ2-1,.,once,CASSQDPPFSSYNEQFF,TGTGCCAGCAGCCAAGATCCCCCTTTCAGCTCCTACAATGAGCAGTTCTTC
TRBV7-9,TRBJ2-1,TRBD1,.,CASRHRDRVHNEQFF,TGTGCCAGCAGACACCGGGACAGGGTCCACAATGAGCAGTTCTTC
TRBV7-9,TRBJ1-2,.,.,CASSLENPPDYGYTF,TGTGCCAGCAGCTTAGAAAATCCGCCGGACTATGGCTACACCTTC
TRBV6-6,TRBJ2-7,.,.,CASSSNPGHRTYEQYF,TGTGCCAGCAGTTCGAACCCGGGACACAGAACCTACGAGCAGTACTTC
TRBV5-6,TRBJ1-1,.,.,CASSLQGFSTEAFF,TGTGCCAGCAGCTTACAGGGTTTTAGCACTGAAGCTTTCTTT
TRBV10-3,TRBJ1-1,TRBD1,.,CATRGRENTEAFF,TGTGCCACCAGGGGGCGGGAGAACACTGAAGCTTTCTTT
TRBV18,TRBJ2-2,.,once,CASSPSRGGDTGELFF,TGTGCCAGCTCACCAAGTCGGGGTGGCGACACCGGGGAGCTGTTTTTT
TRBV12-3/TRBV12-4,TRBJ1-1,.,.,CASSLNFRSETFF,TGTGCCAGCAGTTTAAATTTTCGGTCTGAAACTTTCTTT
TRBV24-1,TRBJ1-2,TRBD1,.,CATSDRQGGGYTF,TGTGCCACCAGTGATCGACAGGGAGGAGGCTACACCTTC
TRBV7-2,TRBJ2-4,.,.,CASSFSGENIQYF,TGTGCCAGCAGCTTTTCGGGAGAGAACATTCAGTACTTC
TRBV11-2,TRBJ2-1,TRBD2,.,CASSVGKLAGGYYNEQFF,TGTGCCAGCAGTGTAGGAAAACTAGCGGGGGGCTACTACAATGAGCAGTTCTTC
TRBV7-3,TRBJ1-2,.,.,CASSSSPETDYGYTF,TGTGCCAGCAGCTCCAGCCCCGAGACAGACTATGGCTACACCTTC
TRBV5-6,TRBJ1-5,.,.,CASSLLQGRNQPQHF,TGTGCCAGCAGCTTGCTCCAGGGAAGGAATCAGCCCCAGCATTTT
TRBV27,TRBJ2-3,.,.,CASSLHRIISTDTQYF,TGTGCCAGCAGTTTACACAGGATCATAAGCACAGATACGCAGTATTTT
TRBV9,TRBJ2-2,.,once,CASSAQGTGELFF,TGTGCCAGCAGCGCTCAGGGAACCGGGGAGCTGTTTTTT
TRBV6-5,TRBJ1-2,.,.,CAGANRGSPYGYTF,TGTGCCGGAGCCAATAGAGGGTCTCCCTATGGCTACACCTTC
TRBV30,TRBJ2-3,TRBD1,.,CASRDRGVNDTQYF,TGTGCCAGCCGGGACAGGGGGGTTAATGATACGCAGTATTTT
TRBV11-2,TRBJ1-5,.,.,CASSLDLAGDQPQHF,TGTGCCAGCAGCTTAGATCTGGCAGGGGATCAGCCCCAGCATTTT
TRBV19,TRBJ1-2,.,.,CASSIDVTDGGGYTF,TGTGCCAGTAGTATAGACGTGACAGACGGTGGAGGCTACACCTTC
TRBV10-1,TRBJ2-3,TRBD1,.,CASSEPRQGEDTQYF,TGCGCCAGCAGTGAGCCAAGACAGGGCGAAGATACGCAGTATTTT
TRBV6-5,TRBJ2-4,.,.,CASSITGLAKNIQYF,TGTGCCAGCAGTATTACAGGGTTAGCCAAAAACATTCAGTACTTC